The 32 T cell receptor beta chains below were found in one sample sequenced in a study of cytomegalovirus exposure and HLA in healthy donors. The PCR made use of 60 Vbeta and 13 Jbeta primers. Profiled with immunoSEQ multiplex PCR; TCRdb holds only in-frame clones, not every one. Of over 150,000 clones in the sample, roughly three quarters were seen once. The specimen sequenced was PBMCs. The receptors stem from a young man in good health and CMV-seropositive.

This CDR3 is CASSQDYKARDEQYF. Written as DNA, the CDR3 is TGTGCCAGCAGCCAAGATTACAAGGCTCGGGACGAGCAGTACTTC. The chain couples TRBV4-2 to TRBJ2-7; no definite D call. There are 15 residues in the CDR3. The germline CDR1 and CDR2 sequences are LGHNA and YNFKEQ. V was cut by 0 bases and J by 5 bases, with 14 bases left in between.

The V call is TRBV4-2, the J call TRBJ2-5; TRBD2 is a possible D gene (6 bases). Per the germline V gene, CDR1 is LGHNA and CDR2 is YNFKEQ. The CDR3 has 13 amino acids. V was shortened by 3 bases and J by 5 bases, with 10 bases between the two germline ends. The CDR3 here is CASSQGLGETQYF. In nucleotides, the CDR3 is TGTGCCAGCAGCCAGGGACTGGGGGAGACCCAGTACTTC.

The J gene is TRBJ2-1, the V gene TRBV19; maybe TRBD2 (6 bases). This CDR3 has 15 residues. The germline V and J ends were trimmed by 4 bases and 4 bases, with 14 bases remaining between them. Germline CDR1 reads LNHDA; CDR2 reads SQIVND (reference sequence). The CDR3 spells CASSTRDFPYNEQFF. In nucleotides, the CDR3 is TGTGCCAGTAGTACTAGGGACTTCCCTTACAATGAGCAGTTCTTC.

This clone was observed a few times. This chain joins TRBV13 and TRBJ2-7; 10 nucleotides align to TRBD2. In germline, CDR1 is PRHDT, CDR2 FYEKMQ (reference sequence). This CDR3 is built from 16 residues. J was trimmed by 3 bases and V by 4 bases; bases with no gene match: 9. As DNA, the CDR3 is TGTGCCAGCAGCTCCCGAGGGACTAGCGCGTTCTACGAGCAGTACTTC. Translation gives CASSSRGTSAFYEQYF.

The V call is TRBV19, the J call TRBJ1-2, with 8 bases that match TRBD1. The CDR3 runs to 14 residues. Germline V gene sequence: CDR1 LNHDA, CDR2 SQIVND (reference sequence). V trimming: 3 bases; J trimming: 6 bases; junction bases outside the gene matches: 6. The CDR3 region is CASSMPGQGNGYTF. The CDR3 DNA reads TGTGCCAGTAGTATGCCCGGACAGGGCAATGGCTACACCTTC.

The CDR3 coding sequence is TGTGCCAGCAGCTCCTCGGGAGGGCCCTACGAGCAGTACTTC. It encodes CASSSSGGPYEQYF. V and J are TRBV7-9 and TRBJ2-7; 8 bases are shared with TRBD2. Per the germline V gene, CDR1 is SEHNR and CDR2 is FQNEAQ (reference sequence). V lost 4 bases and J lost 2; bases outside the gene matches: 4. The length of the CDR3 is 14 residues.

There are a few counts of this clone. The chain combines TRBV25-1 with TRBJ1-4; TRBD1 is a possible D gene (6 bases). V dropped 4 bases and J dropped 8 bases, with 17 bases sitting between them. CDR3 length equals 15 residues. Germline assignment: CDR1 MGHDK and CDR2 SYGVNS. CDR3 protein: CASSGRTAAGEKLFF. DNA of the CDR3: TGTGCCAGCAGTGGGCGGACAGCCGCAGGGGAAAAACTGTTTTTT.

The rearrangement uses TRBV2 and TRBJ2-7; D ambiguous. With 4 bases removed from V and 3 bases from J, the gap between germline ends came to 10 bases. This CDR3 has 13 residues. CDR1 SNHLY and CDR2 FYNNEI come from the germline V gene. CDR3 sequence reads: CASSVQASYEQYF. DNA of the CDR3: TGTGCCAGCAGTGTGCAGGCAAGCTACGAGCAGTACTTC.

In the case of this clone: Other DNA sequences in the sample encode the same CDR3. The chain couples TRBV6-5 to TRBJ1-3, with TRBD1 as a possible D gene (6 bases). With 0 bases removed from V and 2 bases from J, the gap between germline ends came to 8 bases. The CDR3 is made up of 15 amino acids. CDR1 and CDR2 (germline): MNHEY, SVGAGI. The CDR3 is CASSYSQGTGNTIYF. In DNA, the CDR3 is TGTGCCAGCAGTTACTCGCAGGGGACTGGAAACACCATATATTTT.

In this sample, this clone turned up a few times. The chain's CDR3 is CASRLTGSGWGYTF. CDR3 coding DNA: TGTGCCAGCAGGCTCACCGGGTCAGGGTGGGGCTACACCTTC. The chain employs TRBV5-6 and TRBJ1-2; D perhaps matches TRBD1 (5 bases). V lost 5 bases to trimming and J lost 8 bases, with 19 bases between them. The germline CDR1 and CDR2 sequences are SGHDT and YYEEEE. This CDR3 comprises 14 residues. The variable domain in full, completed from reference TRBV5-6 and TRBJ1-2, reads DAGVTQSPTHLIKTRGQQVTLRCSPKSGHDTVSWYQQALGQGPQFIFQYYEEEERQRGNFPDRFSGHQFPNYSSELNVNALLLGDSALYLCASRLTGSGWGYTFGSGTRLTVV.

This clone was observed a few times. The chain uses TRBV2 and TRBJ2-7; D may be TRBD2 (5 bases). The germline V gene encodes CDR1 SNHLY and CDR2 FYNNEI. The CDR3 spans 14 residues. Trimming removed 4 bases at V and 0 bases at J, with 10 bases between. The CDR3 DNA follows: TGTGCCAGCAGTGGAGGGCGGAGCTCCTACGAGCAGTACTTC. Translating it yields CASSGGRSSYEQYF.

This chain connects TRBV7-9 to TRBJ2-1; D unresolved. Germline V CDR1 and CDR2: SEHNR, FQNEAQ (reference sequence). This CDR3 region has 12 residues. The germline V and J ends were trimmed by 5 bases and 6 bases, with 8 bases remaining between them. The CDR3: CASSVRFNEQFF. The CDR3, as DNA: TGTGCCAGCAGCGTGAGATTCAATGAGCAGTTCTTC.

The CDR3 DNA reads TGTGCCAGTAGTGTGTTACTAGCGGGAGATACGCAGTATTTT. Its translation is CASSVLLAGDTQYF. The chain is built from TRBV19 and TRBJ2-3; 9 positions match TRBD2. Trimming removed 5 bases from V and 5 bases from J; junction bases left unmatched: 5. From germline, CDR1 is LNHDA and CDR2 SQIVND (reference sequence). The CDR3 consists of 14 residues.

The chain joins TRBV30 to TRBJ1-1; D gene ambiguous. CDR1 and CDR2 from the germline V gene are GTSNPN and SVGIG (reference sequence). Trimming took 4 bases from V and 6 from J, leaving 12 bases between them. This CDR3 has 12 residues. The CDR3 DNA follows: TGTGCCTGGAAGAAGAGAAGCGCTGAAGCTTTCTTT. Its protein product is CAWKKRSAEAFF. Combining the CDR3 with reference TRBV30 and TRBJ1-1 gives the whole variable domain SQTIHQWPATLVQPVGSPLSLECTVEGTSNPNLYWYRQAAGRGLQLLFYSVGIGQISSEVPQNLSASRPQDRQFILSSKKLLLSDSGFYLCAWKKRSAEAFFGQGTRLTVV.

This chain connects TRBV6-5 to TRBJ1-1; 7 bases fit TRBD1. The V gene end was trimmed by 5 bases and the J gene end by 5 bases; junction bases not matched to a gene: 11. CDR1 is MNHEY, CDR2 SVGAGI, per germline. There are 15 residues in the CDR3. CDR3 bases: TGTGCCAGCAGTACTCGACAGGGATGGATGACTGAAGCTTTCTTT. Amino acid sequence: CASSTRQGWMTEAFF.

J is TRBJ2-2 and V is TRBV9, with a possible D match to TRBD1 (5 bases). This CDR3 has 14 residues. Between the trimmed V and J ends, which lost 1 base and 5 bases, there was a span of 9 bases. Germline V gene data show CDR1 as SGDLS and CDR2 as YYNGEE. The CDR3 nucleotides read TGTGCCAGCAGCGTACAGACAGTGACCGGGGAGCTGTTTTTT. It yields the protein CASSVQTVTGELFF.

In DNA, the CDR3 is TGTGCCAGCTTTCGAAATCTGGAGCAAGAGACCCAGTACTTC. This translates into CASFRNLEQETQYF. The chain joins TRBV5-4 to TRBJ2-7; unclear D gene. The last part of the DNA fits TRBJ2-5 better; the J call may be wrong. This CDR3 spans 14 amino acids. Germline lookup yields CDR1 SGHNT and CDR2 YYREEE (reference sequence).

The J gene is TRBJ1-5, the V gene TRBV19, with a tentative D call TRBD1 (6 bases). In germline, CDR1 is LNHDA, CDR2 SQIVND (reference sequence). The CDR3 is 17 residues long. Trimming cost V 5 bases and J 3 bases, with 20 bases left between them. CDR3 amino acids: CASSLRPQGLNNQPQHF. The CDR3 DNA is TGTGCCAGTAGTCTCCGGCCACAGGGTCTTAACAATCAGCCCCAGCATTTT. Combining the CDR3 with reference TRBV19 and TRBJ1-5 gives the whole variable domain DGGITQSPKYLFRKEGQNVTLSCEQNLNHDAMYWYRQDPGQGLRLIYYSQIVNDFQKGDIAEGYSVSREKKESFPLTVTSAQKNPTAFYLCASSLRPQGLNNQPQHFGDGTRLSIL.

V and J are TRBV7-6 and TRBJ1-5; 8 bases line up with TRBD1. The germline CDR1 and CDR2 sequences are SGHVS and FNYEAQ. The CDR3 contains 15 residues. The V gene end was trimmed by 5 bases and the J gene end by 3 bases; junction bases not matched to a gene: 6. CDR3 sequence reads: CASSGTGDNNQPQHF. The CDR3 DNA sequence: TGTGCCAGCAGCGGGACAGGCGATAACAATCAGCCCCAGCATTTT.

The CDR3 here is CASSPQGDSYNEQFF. Here the CDR3 DNA reads TGCGCCAGCAGCCCACAGGGGGACTCCTACAATGAGCAGTTCTTC. This sequence joins TRBV4-3 and TRBJ2-1; 8 bases match TRBD1. Per germline, CDR1 LGHNA and CDR2 YSLEER. This CDR3 contains 15 residues. V was pared by 4 bases and J by 0 bases, with 2 bases of the junction left unmatched.

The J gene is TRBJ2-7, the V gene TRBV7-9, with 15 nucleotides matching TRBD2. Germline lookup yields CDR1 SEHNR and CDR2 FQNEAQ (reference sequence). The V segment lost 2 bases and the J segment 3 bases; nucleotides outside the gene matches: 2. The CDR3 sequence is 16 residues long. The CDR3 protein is CASSLTGLAGGYEQYF. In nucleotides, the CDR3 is TGTGCCAGCAGCTTAACGGGACTAGCGGGAGGCTACGAGCAGTACTTC.

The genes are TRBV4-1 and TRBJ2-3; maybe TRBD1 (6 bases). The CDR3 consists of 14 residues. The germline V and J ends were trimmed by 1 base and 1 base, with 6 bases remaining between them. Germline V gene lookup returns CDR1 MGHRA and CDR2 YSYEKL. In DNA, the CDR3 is TGCGCCAGCAGCCAAGCAGGGGGCACAGATACGCAGTATTTT. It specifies CASSQAGGTDTQYF.

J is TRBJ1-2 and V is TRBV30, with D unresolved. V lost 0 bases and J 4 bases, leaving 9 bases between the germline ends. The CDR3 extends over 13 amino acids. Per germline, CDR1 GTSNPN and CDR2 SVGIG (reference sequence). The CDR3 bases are TGTGCCTGGAGTGTGCAGGTTACCTATGGCTACACCTTC. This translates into CAWSVQVTYGYTF. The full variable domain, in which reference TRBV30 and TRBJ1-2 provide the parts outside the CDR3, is SQTIHQWPATLVQPVGSPLSLECTVEGTSNPNLYWYRQAAGRGLQLLFYSVGIGQISSEVPQNLSASRPQDRQFILSSKKLLLSDSGFYLCAWSVQVTYGYTFGSGTRLTVV.

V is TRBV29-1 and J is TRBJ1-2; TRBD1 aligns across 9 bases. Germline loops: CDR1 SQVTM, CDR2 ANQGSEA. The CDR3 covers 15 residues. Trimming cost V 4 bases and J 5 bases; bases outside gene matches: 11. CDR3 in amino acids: CSVAAGTGRFYGYTF. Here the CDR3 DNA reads TGCAGCGTTGCGGCCGGGACAGGGCGATTTTATGGCTACACCTTC.

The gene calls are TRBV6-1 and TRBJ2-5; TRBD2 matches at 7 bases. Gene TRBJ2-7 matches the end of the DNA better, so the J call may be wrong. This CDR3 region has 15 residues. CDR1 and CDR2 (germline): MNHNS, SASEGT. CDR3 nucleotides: TGTGCCAGCAGTGAAGTGGCGGGAGTGGCCTACGAGCAGTACTTC. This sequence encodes CASSEVAGVAYEQYF.

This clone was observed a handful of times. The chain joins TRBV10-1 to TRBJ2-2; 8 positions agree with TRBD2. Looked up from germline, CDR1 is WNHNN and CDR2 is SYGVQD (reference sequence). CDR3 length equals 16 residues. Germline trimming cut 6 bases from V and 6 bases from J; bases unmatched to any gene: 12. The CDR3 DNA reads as TGCGCCAGCAGCGGAGGGAGACTAGCGAGGGCCGGGGAGCTGTTTTTT. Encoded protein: CASSGGRLARAGELFF.

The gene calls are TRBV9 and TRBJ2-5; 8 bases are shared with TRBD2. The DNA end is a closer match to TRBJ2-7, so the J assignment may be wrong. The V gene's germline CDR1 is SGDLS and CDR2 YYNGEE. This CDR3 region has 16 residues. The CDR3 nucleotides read TGTGCCAGCAGCGTAGCCGGTCGGGGGGGCCTCTACGAGCAGTACTTC. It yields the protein CASSVAGRGGLYEQYF.

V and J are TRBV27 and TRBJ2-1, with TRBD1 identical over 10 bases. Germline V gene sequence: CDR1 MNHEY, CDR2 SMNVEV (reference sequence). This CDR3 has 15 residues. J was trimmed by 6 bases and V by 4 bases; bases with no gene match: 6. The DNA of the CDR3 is TGTGCCAGCAGTTCGACAGGGGGCGCGGGCAATGAGCAGTTCTTC. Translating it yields CASSSTGGAGNEQFF.

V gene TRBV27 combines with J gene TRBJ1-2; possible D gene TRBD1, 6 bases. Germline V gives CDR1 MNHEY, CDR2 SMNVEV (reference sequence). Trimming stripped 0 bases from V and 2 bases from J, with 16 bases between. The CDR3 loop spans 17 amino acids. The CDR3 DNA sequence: TGTGCCAGCAGTTTATCGATGCTTCCGGGACAAAACTATGGCTACACCTTC. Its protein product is CASSLSMLPGQNYGYTF.

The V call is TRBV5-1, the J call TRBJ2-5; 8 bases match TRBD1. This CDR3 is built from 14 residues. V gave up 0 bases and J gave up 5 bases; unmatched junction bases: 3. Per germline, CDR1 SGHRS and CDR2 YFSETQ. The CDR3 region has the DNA TGCGCCAGCAGCTTGGCGGACAGGGTGGAGACCCAGTACTTC. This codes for CASSLADRVETQYF. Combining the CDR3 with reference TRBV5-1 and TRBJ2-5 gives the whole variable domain KAGVTQTPRYLIKTRGQQVTLSCSPISGHRSVSWYQQTPGQGLQFLFEYFSETQRNKGNFPGRFSGRQFSNSRSEMNVSTLELGDSALYLCASSLADRVETQYFGPGTRLLVL.

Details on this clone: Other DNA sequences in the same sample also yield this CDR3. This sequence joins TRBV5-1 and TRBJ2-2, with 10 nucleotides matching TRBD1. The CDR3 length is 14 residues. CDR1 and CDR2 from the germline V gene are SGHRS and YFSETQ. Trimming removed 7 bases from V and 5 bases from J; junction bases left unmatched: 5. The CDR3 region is CASLPGQGTGELFF. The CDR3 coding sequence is TGCGCCAGCCTTCCGGGACAGGGGACCGGGGAGCTGTTTTTT.

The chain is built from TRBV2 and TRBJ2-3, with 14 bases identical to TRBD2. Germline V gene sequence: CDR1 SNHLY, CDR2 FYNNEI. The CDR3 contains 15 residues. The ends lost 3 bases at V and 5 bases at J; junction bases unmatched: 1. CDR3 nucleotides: TGTGCCAGCAGTGATGGGACTAGCGGGAGAGATACGCAGTATTTT. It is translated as CASSDGTSGRDTQYF.